This entry is about one T cell receptor (beta chain). The specificity of this receptor is unknown. Base qualities are not at hand, and no much larger clone is one base apart. Explained via the paper, the time point label denotes: neoterminal ileum biopsy at postoperative endoscopy, about 6 months after surgery. Adults with ileal or ileocolonic Crohn's disease for whom ileocolonic resection was indicated were considered eligible. Whole ileal mucosal biopsies were stored frozen at -80°C before DNA extraction. Genomic DNA was extracted from frozen whole biopsies using a TRizol-based method and was quantified with a NanoDrop 2000 spectrophotometer. For commercial TCRB immunosequencing, approximately 460 nanograms of biopsy DNA were submitted for each sample. CDR3 regions were amplified from genomic DNA by Adaptive Biotechnology using a two-step, amplification bias-controlled multiplex PCR. The first PCR used primers for every V and J gene segment; the second PCR added barcodes and Illumina adapters. An Illumina instrument was used to sequence the CDR3 libraries. As for the original processing: Vendor-provided pipelines were combined with custom analysis of raw data in R/Bioconductor under R version 3.3.0. Clonality, which ranges from 0 to 1, was calculated as the inverse of the normalised Shannon entropy across all productive clones. High-frequency clones were defined as the share of the repertoire occupied by the top 100 clones, with only clones passing a 95% confidence test being retained. Repertoire diversity was measured with the Simpson index, and overlap between samples was measured with the Morisita-Horn index. This immuneACCESS table, as held by TCRdb, lists in-frame sequences with V and J called but not all clones. Of the missing ones, under half trace to an unresolved V gene in checked studies; the others have no known cause. D and trimming were read from the DNA, whereas the V and J calls and clone size are those reported in that table. The sample has about 3,900 clones on record, about 85% of them singletons. The ten largest clonotypes hold under 15% of the sample.

These data belong to a study of T cell repertoires in ileal Crohn's disease (dated by TCRdb to between 2018 and 2021). Context from the whole study: At the time of surgery, around a third of patients were active smokers, and the median duration of disease was 6.5 to 8.5 years. All patients had surgery for a complication: stricturing disease in around 60% and penetrating disease in about 40%. About half of the patients received postoperative therapy: eleven to twelve received thiopurines and around 19 received anti-TNF agents. The M6 samples were biopsies of the neoterminal ileum collected during postoperative colonoscopy. TCR repertoire analysis was done in about 57 Crohn's disease patients from a prospective multicentre cohort. The study was conducted in parallel with a multicentre cohort that was designed to identify predictors of early endoscopic recurrence following ileocolonic resection. Endoscopic postoperative recurrence was defined as a Rutgeerts score above i0. A total of roughly 170 mucosal samples from about 50 patients were sequenced, with samples obtained at several locations on the surgical specimen and at postoperative endoscopy.

Overall results and qualifications from the work: The timing of postoperative endoscopy varied within the first year after surgery, and the median delay was approximately 7 months. Compared with non-smokers, patients who were active smokers at surgery showed a significantly higher proportion of clonal expansions (roughly 26% vs 20%, p=0.02). Endoscopic recurrence was found to be associated with higher high-frequency clone percentages at surgery, and recurrence was observed in all patients with clonality above 26.8% (18/57). Mucosal CD4 and CD8 T cells were sorted and sequenced only in a subgroup of patients, the size of which was not stated. More high-frequency clones were carried by sorted CD8 T cells than by CD4 T cells, suggesting that mucosal expansions were mainly CD8.

The clonotype comes from an adult with Crohn's disease. The material sequenced was ileal tissue.

The sequenced DNA: TGTGCCAGTAGTCCCAGGACAGGCTATAGCAATCAGCCCCAGCATTTT. Translation gives CASSPRTGYSNQPQHF. Here the chain combines TRBV19 and TRBJ1-5, with 7 bases in between that match TRBD1. CDR1 and CDR2 were assigned from the germline V gene (reference sequence) as LNHDA and SQIVND. Its CDR3 holds 16 amino acids, cysteine through phenylalanine. Left in the record is the CDR3 DNA by itself, 48 bases read in frame from the first base. The V end gives up 5 bases and the J end 0 bases, leaving 7 bases in the junction not matched to a gene. With all but the CDR3 taken from the reference TRBV19 and TRBJ1-5 genes, the full variable domain is: DGGITQSPKYLFRKEGQNVTLSCEQNLNHDAMYWYRQDPGQGLRLIYYSQIVNDFQKGDIAEGYSVSREKKESFPLTVTSAQKNPTAFYLCASSPRTGYSNQPQHFGDGTRLSIL.